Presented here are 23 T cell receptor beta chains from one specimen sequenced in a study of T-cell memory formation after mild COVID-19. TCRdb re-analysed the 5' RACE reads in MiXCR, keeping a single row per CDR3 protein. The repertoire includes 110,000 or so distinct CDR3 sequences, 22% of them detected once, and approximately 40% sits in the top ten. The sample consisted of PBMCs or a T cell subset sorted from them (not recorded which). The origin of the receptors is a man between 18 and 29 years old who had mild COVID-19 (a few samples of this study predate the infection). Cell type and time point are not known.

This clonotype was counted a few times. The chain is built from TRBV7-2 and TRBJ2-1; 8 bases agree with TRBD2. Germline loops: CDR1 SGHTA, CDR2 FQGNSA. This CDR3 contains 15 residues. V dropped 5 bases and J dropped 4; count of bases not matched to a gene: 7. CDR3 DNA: TGTGCCAGCAGCACCCCGGGGGGGCCTTACAATGAGCAGTTCTTC. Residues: CASSTPGGPYNEQFF.

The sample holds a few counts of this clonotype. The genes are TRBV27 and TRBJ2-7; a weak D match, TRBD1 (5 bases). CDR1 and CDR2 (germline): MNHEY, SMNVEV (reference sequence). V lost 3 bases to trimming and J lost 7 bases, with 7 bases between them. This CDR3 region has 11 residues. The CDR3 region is CASSFGAEQYF. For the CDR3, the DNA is TGTGCCAGCAGTTTTGGGGCGGAGCAGTACTTC.

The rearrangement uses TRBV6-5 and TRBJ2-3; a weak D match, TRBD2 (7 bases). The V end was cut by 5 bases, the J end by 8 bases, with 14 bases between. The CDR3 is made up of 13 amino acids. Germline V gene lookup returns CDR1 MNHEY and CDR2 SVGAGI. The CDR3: CASSGGAGGTQYF. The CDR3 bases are TGTGCCAGCAGTGGGGGGGCTGGAGGTACGCAGTATTTT.

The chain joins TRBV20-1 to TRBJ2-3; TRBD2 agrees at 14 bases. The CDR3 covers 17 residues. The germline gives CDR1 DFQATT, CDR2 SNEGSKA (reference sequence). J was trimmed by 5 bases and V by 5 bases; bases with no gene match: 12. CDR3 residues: CSARTSGGPEQGDTQYF. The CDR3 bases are TGCAGTGCTCGGACTAGCGGGGGGCCCGAGCAAGGAGATACGCAGTATTTT.

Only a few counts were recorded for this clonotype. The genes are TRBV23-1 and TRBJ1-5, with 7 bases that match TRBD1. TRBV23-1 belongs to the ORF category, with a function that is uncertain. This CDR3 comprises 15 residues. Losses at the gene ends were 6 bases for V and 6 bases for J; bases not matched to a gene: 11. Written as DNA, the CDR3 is TGCGCCAGCAGCCCAGGACAGGAGTTAAGTCAGCCCCAGCATTTT. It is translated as CASSPGQELSQPQHF.

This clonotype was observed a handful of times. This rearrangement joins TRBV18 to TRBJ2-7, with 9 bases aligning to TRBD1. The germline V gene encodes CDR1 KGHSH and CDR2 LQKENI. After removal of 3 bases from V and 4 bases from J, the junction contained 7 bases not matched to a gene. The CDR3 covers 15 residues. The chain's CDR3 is CASSPIRDRVYEQYF. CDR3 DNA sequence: TGTGCCAGCTCACCTATCCGGGACAGGGTGTACGAGCAGTACTTC.

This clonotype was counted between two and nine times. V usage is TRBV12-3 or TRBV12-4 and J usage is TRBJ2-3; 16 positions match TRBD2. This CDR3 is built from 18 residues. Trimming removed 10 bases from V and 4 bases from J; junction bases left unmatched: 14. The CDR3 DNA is TGTGCCACCCATCCCGGGACTAGCGGGGGGGCCCCCCCAGATACGCAGTATTTT. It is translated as CATHPGTSGGAPPDTQYF.

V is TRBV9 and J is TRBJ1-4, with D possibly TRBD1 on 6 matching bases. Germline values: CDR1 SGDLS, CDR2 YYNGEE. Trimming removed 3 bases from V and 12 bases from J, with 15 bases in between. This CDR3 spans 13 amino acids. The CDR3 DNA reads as TGTGCCAGCAGCGGAAACTACAGGGAAGAACTGTTTTTT. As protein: CASSGNYREELFF.

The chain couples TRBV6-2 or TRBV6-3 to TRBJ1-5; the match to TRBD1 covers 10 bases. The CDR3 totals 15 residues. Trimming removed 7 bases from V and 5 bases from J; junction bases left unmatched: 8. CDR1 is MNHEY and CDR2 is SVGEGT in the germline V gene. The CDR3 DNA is TGTGCCAGCACCCAAAGGGACAGGGGCGATCAGCCCCAGCATTTT. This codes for CASTQRDRGDQPQHF.

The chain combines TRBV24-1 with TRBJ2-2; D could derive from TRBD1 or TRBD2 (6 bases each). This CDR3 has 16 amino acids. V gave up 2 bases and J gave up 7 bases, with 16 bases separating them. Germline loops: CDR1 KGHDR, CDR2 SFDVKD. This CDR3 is CATSDSGLRGIGELFF. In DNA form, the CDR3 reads TGTGCCACCAGTGATTCGGGACTGAGGGGGATCGGGGAGCTGTTTTTT.

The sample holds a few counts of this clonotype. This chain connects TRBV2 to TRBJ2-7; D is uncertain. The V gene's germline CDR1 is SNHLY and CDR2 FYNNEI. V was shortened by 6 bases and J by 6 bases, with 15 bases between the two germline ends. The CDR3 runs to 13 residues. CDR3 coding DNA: TGTGCCAGCAGCACCTCGGCCCCGGGCGAGCAGTACTTC. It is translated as CASSTSAPGEQYF.

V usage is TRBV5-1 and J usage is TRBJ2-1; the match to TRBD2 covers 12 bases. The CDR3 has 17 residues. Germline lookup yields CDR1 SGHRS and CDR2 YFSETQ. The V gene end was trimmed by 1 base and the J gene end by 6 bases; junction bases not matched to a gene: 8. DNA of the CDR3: TGCGCCAGCAGCTTGCCTAGCGGGGGGGCTAATAGCAATGAGCAGTTCTTC. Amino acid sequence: CASSLPSGGANSNEQFF.

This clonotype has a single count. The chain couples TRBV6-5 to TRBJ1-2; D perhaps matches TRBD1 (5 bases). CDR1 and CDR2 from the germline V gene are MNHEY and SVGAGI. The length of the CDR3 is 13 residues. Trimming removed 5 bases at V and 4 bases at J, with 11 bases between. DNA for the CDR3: TGTGCCAGCAGTACGGGACTCCGCTATGGCTACACCTTC. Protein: CASSTGLRYGYTF.

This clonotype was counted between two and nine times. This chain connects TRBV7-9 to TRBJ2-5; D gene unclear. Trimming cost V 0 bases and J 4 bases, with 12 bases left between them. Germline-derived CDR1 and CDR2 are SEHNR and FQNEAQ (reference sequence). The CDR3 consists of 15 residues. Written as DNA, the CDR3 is TGTGCCAGCAGCTTAGCGCACCGGGCAGGAGAGACCCAGTACTTC. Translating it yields CASSLAHRAGETQYF.

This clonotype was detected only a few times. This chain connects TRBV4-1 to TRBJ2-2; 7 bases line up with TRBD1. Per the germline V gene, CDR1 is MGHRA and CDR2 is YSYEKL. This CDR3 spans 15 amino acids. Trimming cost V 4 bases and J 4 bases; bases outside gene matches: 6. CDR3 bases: TGCGCCAGCAGCCCGGAGACAGGGCTCACCGGGGAGCTGTTTTTT. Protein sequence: CASSPETGLTGELFF.

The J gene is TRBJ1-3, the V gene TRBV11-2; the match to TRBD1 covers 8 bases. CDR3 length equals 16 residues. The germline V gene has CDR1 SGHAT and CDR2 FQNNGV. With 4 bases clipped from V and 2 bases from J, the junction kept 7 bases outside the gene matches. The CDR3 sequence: CASSSARGPPGNTIYF. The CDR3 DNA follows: TGTGCCAGCAGCTCGGCCAGGGGGCCCCCTGGAAACACCATATATTTT.

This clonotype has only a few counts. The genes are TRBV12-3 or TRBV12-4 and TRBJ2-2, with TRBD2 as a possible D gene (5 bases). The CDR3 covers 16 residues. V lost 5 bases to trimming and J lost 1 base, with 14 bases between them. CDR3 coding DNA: TGTGCCAGCAGTCCTCCGAGGGTTGGGAACACCGGGGAGCTGTTTTTT. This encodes CASSPPRVGNTGELFF.

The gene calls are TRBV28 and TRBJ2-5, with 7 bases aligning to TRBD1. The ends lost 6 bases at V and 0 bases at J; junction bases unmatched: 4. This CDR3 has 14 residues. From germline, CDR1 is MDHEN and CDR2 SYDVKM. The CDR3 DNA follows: TGTGCCAGCAGCCTGGGACAGAACCAAGAGACCCAGTACTTC. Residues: CASSLGQNQETQYF.

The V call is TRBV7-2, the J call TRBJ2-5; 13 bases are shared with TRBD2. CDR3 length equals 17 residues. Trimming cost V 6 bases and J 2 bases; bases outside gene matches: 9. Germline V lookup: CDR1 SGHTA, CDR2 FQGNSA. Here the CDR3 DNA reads TGTGCCAGCAGAGGACTAGCGGGGGCGAGGGGGCAAGAGACCCAGTACTTC. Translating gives CASRGLAGARGQETQYF. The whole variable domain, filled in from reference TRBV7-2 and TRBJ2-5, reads GAGVSQSPSNKVTEKGKDVELRCDPISGHTALYWYRQSLGQGLEFLIYFQGNSAPDKSGLPSDRFSAERTGGSVSTLTIQRTQQEDSAVYLCASRGLAGARGQETQYFGPGTRLLVL.

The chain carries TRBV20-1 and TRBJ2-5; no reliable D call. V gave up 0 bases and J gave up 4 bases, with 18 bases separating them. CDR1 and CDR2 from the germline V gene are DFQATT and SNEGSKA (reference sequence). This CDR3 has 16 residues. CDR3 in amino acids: CSARDLRGMEGETQYF. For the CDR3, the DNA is TGCAGTGCTAGAGATTTACGAGGAATGGAAGGAGAGACCCAGTACTTC.

CDR3 nucleotide sequence: TGCAGCGTTGAAGCTAGCGGAGAGTATAAGCAGTTCTTC. Translating gives CSVEASGEYKQFF. The chain employs TRBV29-1 and TRBJ2-1; 7 nucleotides match TRBD2. Germline assignment: CDR1 SQVTM and CDR2 ANQGSEA. This CDR3 is 13 amino acids long. Losses at the gene ends were 1 base for V and 11 bases for J; bases not matched to a gene: 8.

CDR3 sequence reads: CASSLGHSGEVIQYF. The CDR3 bases are TGTGCCAGCAGCTTAGGTCATTCAGGGGAGGTCATTCAGTACTTC. The chain employs TRBV7-6 and TRBJ2-4; D possibly uses TRBD1 or TRBD2 (6 bases each). V lost 1 base, J lost 9 bases, and 16 bases lay in between. The CDR3 has 15 residues. The germline V gene has CDR1 SGHVS and CDR2 FNYEAQ. The variable domain in full, completed from reference TRBV7-6 and TRBJ2-4, reads GAGVSQSPRYKVTKRGQDVALRCDPISGHVSLYWYRQALGQGPEFLTYFNYEAQQDKSGLPNDRFSAERPEGSISTLTIQRTEQRDSAMYRCASSLGHSGEVIQYFGAGTRLSVL.

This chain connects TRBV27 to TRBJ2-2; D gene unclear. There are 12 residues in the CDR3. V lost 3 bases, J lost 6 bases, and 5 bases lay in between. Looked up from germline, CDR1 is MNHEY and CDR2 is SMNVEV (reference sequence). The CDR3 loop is CASSFFSGELFF. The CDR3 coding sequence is TGTGCCAGCAGTTTCTTCTCCGGGGAGCTGTTTTTT.